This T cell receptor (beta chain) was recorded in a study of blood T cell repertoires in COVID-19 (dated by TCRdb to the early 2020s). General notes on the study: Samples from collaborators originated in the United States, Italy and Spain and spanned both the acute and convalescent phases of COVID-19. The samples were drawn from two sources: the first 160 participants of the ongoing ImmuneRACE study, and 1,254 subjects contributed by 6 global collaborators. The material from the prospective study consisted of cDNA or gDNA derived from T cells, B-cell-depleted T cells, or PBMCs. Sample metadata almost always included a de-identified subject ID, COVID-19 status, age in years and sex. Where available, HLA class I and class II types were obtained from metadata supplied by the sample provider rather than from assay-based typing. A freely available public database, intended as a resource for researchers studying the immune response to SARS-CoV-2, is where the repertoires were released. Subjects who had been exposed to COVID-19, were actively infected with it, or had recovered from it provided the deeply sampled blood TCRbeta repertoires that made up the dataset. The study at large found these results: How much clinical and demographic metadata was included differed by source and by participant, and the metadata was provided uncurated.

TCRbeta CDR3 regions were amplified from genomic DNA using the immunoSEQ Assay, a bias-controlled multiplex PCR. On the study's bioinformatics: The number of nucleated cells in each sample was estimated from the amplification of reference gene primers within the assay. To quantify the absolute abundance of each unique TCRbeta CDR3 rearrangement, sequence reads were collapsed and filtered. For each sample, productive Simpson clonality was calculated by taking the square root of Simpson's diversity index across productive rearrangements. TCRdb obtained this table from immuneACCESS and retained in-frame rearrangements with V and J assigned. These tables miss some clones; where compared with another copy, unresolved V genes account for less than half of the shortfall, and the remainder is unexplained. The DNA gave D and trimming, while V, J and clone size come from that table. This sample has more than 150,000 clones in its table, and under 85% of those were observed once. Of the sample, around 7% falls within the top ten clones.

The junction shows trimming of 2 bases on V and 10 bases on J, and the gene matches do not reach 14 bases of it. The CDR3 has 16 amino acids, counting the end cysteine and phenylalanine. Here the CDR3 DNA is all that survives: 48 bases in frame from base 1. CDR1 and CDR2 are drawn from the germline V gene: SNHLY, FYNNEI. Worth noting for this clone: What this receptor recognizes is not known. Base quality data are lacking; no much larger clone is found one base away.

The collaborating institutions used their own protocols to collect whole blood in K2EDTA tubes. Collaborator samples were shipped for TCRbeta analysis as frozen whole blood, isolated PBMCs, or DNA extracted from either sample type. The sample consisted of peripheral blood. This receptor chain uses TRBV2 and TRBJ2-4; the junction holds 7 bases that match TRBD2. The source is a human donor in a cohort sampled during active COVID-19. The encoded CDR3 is CASSERSSGGTKIQYF. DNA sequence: TGTGCCAGCAGTGAAAGGTCTAGCGGTGGTACTAAAATTCAGTACTTC.